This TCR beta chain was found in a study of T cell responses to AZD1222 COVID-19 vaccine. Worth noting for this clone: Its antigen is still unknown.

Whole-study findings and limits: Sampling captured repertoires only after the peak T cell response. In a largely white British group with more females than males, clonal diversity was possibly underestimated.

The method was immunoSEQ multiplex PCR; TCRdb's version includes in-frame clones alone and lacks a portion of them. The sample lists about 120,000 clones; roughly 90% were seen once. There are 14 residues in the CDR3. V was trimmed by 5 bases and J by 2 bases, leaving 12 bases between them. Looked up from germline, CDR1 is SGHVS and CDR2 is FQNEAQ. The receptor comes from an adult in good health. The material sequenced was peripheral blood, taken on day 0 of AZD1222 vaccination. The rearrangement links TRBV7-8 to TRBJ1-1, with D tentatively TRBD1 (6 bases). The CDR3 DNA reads TGTGCCAGCAGCCCCCGGACAGTCAACACTGAAGCTTTCTTT. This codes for CASSPRTVNTEAFF.